In its sample, the clone carrying this T cell receptor (beta chain) was seen a few times. No antigen is known for it. The record originates from a study of T cell clonality in common variable immunodeficiency. Findings of the study overall: CVID subjects shared fewer TCRbeta clones than healthy controls did. Reportedly, TCR beta sequences from common variable immunodeficiency showed fewer deletions and N-nucleotide insertions.

CVID meant reduced serum IgG, IgA and/or IgM plus specific antibody deficiency. No CVID subject was ill or on immunomodulatory drugs when sampled. Assay: immunoSEQ multiplex PCR; the TCRdb copy retains only in-frame clones and omits some. The sample presents 30,000 to 40,000 clones, none singletons. This TCR derives from a human donor with common variable immunodeficiency. Sequencing used peripheral blood mononuclear cells.

The CDR3 DNA, read in part, is TGTGCCAGCAGCTTAGGGCCGGGACAGCTCTACGAG. It is translated as CASSLGPGQLYE. The full-length CDR3 reads as CASSLGPGQLYEQYF. The rearrangement uses TRBV7-6 and TRBJ2-7; 7 nucleotides align to TRBD1. Sequencing ends 3 residues short of the CDR3 end; the germline J gene provides the rest. The CDR3 is 15 amino acids. The germline V gene encodes CDR1 SGHVS and CDR2 FNYEAQ. V dropped 1 base and J dropped 3; count of bases not matched to a gene: 6.